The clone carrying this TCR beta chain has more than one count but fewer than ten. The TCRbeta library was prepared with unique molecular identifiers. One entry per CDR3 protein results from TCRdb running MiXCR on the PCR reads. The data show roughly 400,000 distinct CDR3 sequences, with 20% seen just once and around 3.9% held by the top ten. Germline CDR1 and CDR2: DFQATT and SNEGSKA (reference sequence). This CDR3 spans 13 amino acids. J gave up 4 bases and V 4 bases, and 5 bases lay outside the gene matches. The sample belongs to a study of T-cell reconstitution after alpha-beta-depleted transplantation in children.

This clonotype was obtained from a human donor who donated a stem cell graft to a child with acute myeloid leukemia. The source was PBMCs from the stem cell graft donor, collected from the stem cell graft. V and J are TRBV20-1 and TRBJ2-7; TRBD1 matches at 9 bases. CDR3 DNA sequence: TGCAGTGCTATCCGGGACAGGGTATACGAGCAGTACTTC. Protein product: CSAIRDRVYEQYF.